This TCR beta chain was retrieved from a study of blood T cell repertoires in COVID-19. Overall study context: Sources were T cells, B-cell-depleted T cells, or PBMCs; the material itself was cDNA or gDNA.

The table came from immunoSEQ multiplex PCR; TCRdb's copy has only in-frame clones and leaves some out. The table has hundreds of thousands of clones, roughly 81% seen once. The CDR3 length is 14 residues. V was shortened by 5 bases and J by 7 bases, with 15 bases between the two germline ends. Germline CDR1 and CDR2: LNHDA and SQIVND (reference sequence). The J gene is TRBJ1-5, the V gene TRBV19, with D uncertain. Source material: peripheral blood. The sequence derives from a man in his forties with acute or convalescent COVID-19. CDR3 DNA: TGTGCCAGTAGTCTGGGCTCATCTAACCAGCCCCAGCATTTT. It specifies CASSLGSSNQPQHF. Supplemented by reference TRBV19 and TRBJ1-5, the full variable domain reads DGGITQSPKYLFRKEGQNVTLSCEQNLNHDAMYWYRQDPGQGLRLIYYSQIVNDFQKGDIAEGYSVSREKKESFPLTVTSAQKNPTAFYLCASSLGSSNQPQHFGDGTRLSIL.